This TCR beta chain was retrieved from a study of cytomegalovirus exposure and HLA in healthy donors. Every donor was a healthy person donating bone marrow. Researchers ran the PCR with 60 Vbeta and 13 Jbeta primers. Per the authors' pipeline: Unique TCR beta chains numbered roughly 83 million in a later analysis, with approximately 10 million shared. Generated by immunoSEQ multiplex PCR, the TCRdb table keeps only in-frame clones and is missing some. That table supplies the V and J calls and clone size; D and trimming were determined from the DNA. The sample lists some 180,000 clones; about 9% were seen once. This CDR3 comprises 18 residues. Germline CDR1 is LGHNA and CDR2 is YNFKEQ. V lost 1 base, J lost 5 bases, and 14 bases stayed unmatched. The sample holds a few counts of this clone. Its antigen is not known. Study-wide results and caveats: Judged likely to be a sequencing artifact was a cluster of highly shared sequence variants. It was shown in a later analysis that HLA-associated TCR beta chains were more clonally expanded than other, equally common chains.

Sequenced sample: PBMCs. The V gene is TRBV4-2, the J gene TRBJ1-5; 7 bases map to TRBD1. The sequence derives from a woman in her 30s in good health and CMV-seropositive. The CDR3 DNA is TGTGCCAGCAGCCAAGGACAGGGTAATATATCCCCCCATCAGCCCCAGCATTTT. Amino acids: CASSQGQGNISPHQPQHF.